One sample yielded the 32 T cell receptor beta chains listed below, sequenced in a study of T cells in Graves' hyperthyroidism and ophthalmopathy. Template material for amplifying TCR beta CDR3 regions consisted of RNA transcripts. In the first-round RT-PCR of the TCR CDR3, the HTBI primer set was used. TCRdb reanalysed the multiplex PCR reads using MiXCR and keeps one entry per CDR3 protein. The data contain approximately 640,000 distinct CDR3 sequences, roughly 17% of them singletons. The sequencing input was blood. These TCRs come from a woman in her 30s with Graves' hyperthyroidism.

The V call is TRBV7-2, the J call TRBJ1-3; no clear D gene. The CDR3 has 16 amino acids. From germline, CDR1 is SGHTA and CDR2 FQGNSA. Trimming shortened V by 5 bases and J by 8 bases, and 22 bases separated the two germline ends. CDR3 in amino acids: CASSTGGVPHGDTIYF. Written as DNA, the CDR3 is TGTGCCAGCAGCACGGGAGGCGTTCCCCACGGGGACACCATATATTTT. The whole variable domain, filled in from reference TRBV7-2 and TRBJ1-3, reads GAGVSQSPSNKVTEKGKDVELRCDPISGHTALYWYRQSLGQGLEFLIYFQGNSAPDKSGLPSDRFSAERTGGSVSTLTIQRTQQEDSAVYLCASSTGGVPHGDTIYFGEGSWLTVV.

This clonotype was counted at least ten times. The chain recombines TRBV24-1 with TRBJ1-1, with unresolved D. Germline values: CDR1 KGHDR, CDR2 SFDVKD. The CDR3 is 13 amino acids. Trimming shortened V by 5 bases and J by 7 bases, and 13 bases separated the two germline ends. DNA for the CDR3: TGTGCCACCAGTGGTACAGATAGTTATGAAGCTTTCTTT. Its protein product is CATSGTDSYEAFF.

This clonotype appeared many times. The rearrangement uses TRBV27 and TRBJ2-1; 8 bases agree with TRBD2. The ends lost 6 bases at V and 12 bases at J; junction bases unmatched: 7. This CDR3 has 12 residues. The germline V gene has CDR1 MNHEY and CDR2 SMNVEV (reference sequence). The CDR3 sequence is CASSGLAASQFF. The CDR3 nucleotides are TGTGCCAGCAGCGGACTAGCAGCTTCGCAGTTCTTC.

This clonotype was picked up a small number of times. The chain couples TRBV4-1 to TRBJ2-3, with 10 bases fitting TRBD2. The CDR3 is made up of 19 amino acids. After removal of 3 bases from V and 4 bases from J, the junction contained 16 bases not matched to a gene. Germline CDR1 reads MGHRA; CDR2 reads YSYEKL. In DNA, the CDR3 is TGCGCCAGCAGCCATACTTCTCGGGCTAGCGGGAGATTAGCAGATACGCAGTATTTT. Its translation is CASSHTSRASGRLADTQYF.

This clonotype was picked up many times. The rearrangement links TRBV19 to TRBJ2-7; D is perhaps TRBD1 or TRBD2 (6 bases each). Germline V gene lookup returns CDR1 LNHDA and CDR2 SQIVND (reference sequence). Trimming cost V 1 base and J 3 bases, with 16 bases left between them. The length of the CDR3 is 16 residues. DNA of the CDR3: TGTGCCAGTAGTATAGGCGGAGGGGGGACACTCTACGAGCAGTACTTC. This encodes CASSIGGGGTLYEQYF. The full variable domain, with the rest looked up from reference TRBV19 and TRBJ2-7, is DGGITQSPKYLFRKEGQNVTLSCEQNLNHDAMYWYRQDPGQGLRLIYYSQIVNDFQKGDIAEGYSVSREKKESFPLTVTSAQKNPTAFYLCASSIGGGGTLYEQYFGPGTRLTVT.

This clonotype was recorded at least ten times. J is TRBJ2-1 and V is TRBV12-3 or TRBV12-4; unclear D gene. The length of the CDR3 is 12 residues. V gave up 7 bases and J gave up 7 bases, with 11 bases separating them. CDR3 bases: TGTGCCAGCACCCCCTTGGGGAATGAGCAGTTCTTC. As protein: CASTPLGNEQFF.

The CDR3 loop is CASSSWDRSNYGYTF. Written as DNA, the CDR3 is TGTGCCAGCAGCTCTTGGGACAGGTCGAACTATGGCTACACCTTC. The rearrangement uses TRBV7-9 and TRBJ1-2, with 8 nucleotides matching TRBD1. CDR1 and CDR2 from the germline V gene are SEHNR and FQNEAQ (reference sequence). Losses at the gene ends were 4 bases for V and 2 bases for J; bases not matched to a gene: 6. The CDR3 totals 15 residues.

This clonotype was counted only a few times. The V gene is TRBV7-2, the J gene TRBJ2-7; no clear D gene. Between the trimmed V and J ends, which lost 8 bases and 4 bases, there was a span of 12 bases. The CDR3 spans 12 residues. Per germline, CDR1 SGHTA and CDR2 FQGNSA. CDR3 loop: CASGRYLYEQYF. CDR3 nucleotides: TGTGCCAGCGGGCGGTACTTATACGAGCAGTACTTC.

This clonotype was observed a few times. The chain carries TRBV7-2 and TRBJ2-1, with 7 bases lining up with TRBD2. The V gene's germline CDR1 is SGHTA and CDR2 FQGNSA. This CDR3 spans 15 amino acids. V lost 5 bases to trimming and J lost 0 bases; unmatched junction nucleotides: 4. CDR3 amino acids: CASSEERGSYNEQFF. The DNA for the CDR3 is TGTGCCAGCAGCGAAGAGCGGGGCTCCTACAATGAGCAGTTCTTC. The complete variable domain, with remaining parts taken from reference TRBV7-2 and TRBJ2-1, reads GAGVSQSPSNKVTEKGKDVELRCDPISGHTALYWYRQSLGQGLEFLIYFQGNSAPDKSGLPSDRFSAERTGGSVSTLTIQRTQQEDSAVYLCASSEERGSYNEQFFGPGTRLTVL.

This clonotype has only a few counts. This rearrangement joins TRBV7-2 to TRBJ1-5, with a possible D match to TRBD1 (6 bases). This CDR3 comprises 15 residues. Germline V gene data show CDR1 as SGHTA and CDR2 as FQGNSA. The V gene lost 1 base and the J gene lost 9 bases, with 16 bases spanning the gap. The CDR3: CASSLGQEDFRPQHF. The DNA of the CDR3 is TGTGCCAGCAGCTTAGGACAGGAAGATTTTAGGCCCCAGCATTTT.

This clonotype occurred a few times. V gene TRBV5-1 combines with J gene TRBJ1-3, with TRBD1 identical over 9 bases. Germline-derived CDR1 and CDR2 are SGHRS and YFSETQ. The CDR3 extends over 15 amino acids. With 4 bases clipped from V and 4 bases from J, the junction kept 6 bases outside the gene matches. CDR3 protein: CASSRTGGRGNTIYF. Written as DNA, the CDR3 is TGCGCCAGCAGCCGCACAGGGGGCCGGGGAAACACCATATATTTT. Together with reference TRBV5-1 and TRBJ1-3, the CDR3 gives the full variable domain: KAGVTQTPRYLIKTRGQQVTLSCSPISGHRSVSWYQQTPGQGLQFLFEYFSETQRNKGNFPGRFSGRQFSNSRSEMNVSTLELGDSALYLCASSRTGGRGNTIYFGEGSWLTVV.

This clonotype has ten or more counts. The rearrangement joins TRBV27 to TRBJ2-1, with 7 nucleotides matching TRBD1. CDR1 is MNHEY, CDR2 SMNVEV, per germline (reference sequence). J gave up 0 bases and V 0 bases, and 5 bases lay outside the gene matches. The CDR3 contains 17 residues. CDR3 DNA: TGTGCCAGCAGTTTATCAACAGGGGAAAACTCCTACAATGAGCAGTTCTTC. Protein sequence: CASSLSTGENSYNEQFF.

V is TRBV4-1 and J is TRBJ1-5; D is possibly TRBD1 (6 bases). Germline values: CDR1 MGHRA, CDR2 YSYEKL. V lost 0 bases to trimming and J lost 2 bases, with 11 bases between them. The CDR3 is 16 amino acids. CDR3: CASSQEGGGGNQPQHF. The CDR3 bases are TGCGCCAGCAGCCAAGAGGGAGGGGGAGGCAATCAGCCCCAGCATTTT.

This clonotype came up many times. CDR3 residues: CASSFGGAGNEQFF. CDR3 bases: TGTGCCAGCAGTTTTGGAGGGGCAGGCAATGAGCAGTTCTTC. The chain uses TRBV28 and TRBJ2-1; TRBD2 might be the D (6 bases). Germline V gives CDR1 MDHEN, CDR2 SYDVKM. This CDR3 comprises 14 residues. V was pared by 3 bases and J by 6 bases, with 12 bases between.

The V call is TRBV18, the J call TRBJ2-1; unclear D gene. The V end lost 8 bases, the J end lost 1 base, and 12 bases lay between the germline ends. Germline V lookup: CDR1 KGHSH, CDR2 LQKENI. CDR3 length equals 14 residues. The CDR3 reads CASASQPSYNEQFF. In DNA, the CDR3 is TGTGCCAGCGCATCCCAGCCTTCCTACAATGAGCAGTTCTTC.

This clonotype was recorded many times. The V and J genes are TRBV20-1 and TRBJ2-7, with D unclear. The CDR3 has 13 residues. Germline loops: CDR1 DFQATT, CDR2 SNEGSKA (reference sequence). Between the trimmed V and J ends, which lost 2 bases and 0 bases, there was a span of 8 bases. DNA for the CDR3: TGCAGTGCTAGACTTGGGTACTCCTACGAGCAGTACTTC. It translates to CSARLGYSYEQYF.

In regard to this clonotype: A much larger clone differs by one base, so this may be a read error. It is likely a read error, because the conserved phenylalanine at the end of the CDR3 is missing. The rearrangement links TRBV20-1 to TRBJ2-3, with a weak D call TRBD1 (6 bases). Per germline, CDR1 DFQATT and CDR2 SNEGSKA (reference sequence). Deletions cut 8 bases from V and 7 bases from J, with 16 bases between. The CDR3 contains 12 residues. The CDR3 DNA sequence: TGCAGTCCTCACAGGGATGGGAATACGCAGTATGTT. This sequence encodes CSPHRDGNTQYV.

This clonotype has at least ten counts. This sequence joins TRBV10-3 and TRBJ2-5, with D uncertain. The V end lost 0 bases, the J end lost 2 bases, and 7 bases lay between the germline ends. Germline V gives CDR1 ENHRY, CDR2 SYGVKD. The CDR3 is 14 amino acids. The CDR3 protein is CAISESNSQETQYF. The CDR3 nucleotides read TGTGCCATCAGTGAGTCAAACAGTCAAGAGACCCAGTACTTC.

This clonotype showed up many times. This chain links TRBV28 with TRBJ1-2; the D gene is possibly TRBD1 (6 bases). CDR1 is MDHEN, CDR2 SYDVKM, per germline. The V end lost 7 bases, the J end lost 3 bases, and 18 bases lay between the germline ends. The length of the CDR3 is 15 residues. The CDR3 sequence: CASNPSGALDYGYTF. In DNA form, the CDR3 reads TGTGCCAGCAATCCGTCAGGGGCGTTGGACTATGGCTACACCTTC.

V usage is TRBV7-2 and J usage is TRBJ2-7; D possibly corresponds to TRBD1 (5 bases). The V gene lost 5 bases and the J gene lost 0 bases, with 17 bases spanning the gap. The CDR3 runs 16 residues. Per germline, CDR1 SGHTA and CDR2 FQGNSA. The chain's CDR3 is CASSLRPGLVSYEQYF. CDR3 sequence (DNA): TGTGCCAGCAGCCTACGACCAGGGTTAGTCTCCTACGAGCAGTACTTC.

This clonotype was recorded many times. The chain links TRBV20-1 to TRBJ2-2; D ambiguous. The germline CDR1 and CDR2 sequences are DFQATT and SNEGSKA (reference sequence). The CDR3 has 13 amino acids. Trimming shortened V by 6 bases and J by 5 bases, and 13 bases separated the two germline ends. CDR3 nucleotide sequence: TGCAGTGCCGGTCTAGTTGAGACCGGGGAGCTGTTTTTT. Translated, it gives CSAGLVETGELFF.

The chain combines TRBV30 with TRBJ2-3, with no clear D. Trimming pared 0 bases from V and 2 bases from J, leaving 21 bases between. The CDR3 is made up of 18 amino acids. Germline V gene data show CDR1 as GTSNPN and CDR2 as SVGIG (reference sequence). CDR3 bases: TGTGCCTGGAGTGTACTTAAGGCGGTCCTCATCGCCACAGATACGCAGTATTTT. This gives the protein CAWSVLKAVLIATDTQYF.

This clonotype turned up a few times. The CDR3 sequence is CASSVAAGYSYNEQFF. The CDR3 DNA reads as TGTGCCAGCAGCGTTGCAGCAGGGTACTCCTACAATGAGCAGTTCTTC. The V call is TRBV9, the J call TRBJ2-1; weak D call: TRBD1 (5 bases). Germline V lookup: CDR1 SGDLS, CDR2 YYNGEE. The CDR3 runs to 16 residues. The V end lost 2 bases, the J end lost 0 bases, and 12 bases lay between the germline ends.

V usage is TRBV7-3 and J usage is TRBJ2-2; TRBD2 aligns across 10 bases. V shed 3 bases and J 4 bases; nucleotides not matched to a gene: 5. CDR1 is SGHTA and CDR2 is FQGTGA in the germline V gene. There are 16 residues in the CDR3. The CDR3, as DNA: TGTGCCAGCAGCTTTCTAGCGGGAGCCATCACCGGGGAGCTGTTTTTT. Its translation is CASSFLAGAITGELFF.

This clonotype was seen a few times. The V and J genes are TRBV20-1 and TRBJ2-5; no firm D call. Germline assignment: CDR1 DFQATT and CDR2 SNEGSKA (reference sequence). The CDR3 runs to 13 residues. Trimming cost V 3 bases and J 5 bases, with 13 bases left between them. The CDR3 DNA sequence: TGCAGTGCTAGGGACGGATCCATTGAGACCCAGTACTTC. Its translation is CSARDGSIETQYF.

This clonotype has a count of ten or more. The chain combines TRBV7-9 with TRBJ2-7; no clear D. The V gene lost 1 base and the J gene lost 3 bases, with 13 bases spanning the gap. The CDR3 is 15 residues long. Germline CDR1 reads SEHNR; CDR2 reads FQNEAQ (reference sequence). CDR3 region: CASSLVSGGSYEQYF. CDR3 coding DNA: TGTGCCAGCAGCTTAGTGTCTGGTGGCAGCTACGAGCAGTACTTC.

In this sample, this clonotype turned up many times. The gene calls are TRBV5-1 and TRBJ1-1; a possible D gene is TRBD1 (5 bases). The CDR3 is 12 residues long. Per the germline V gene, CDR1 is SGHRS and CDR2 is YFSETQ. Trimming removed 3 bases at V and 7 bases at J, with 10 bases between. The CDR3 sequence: CASSSRQGEAFF. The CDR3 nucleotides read TGCGCCAGCAGCTCCCGCCAGGGTGAAGCTTTCTTT. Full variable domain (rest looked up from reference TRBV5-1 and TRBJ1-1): KAGVTQTPRYLIKTRGQQVTLSCSPISGHRSVSWYQQTPGQGLQFLFEYFSETQRNKGNFPGRFSGRQFSNSRSEMNVSTLELGDSALYLCASSSRQGEAFFGQGTRLTVV.

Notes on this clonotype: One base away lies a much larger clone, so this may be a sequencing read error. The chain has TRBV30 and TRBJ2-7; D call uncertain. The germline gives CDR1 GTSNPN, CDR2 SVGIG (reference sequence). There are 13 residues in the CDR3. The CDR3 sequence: CAWSPYRVNEEYF. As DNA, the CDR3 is TGTGCCTGGAGTCCCTATCGGGTCAACGAGGAGTACTTC.

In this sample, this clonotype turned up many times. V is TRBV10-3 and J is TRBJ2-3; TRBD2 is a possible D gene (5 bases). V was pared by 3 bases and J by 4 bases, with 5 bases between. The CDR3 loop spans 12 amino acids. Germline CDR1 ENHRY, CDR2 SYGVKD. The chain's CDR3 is CAISDGADTQYF. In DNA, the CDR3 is TGTGCCATCAGTGACGGGGCAGATACGCAGTATTTT.

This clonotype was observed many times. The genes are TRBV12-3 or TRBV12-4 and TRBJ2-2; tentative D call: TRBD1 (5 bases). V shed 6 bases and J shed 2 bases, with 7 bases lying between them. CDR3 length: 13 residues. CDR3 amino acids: CASRQDNTGELFF. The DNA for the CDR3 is TGTGCCAGCAGACAGGACAACACCGGGGAGCTGTTTTTT.

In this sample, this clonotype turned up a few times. CDR3 bases: TGTGCCAGCAGTTACTCGGCCCAGTTCTCTGGAAACACCATATATTTT. Residues: CASSYSAQFSGNTIYF. The chain uses TRBV6-5 and TRBJ1-3; D unclear. The CDR3 contains 16 residues. CDR1 and CDR2 (germline): MNHEY, SVGAGI. The V end was cut by 0 bases, the J end by 0 bases, with 9 bases between.

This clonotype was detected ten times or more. CDR3 protein: CASSAGQSYEQYF. CDR3 DNA: TGTGCCAGCAGTGCGGGACAGAGCTACGAGCAGTACTTC. The chain has TRBV2 and TRBJ2-7; 7 bases align to TRBD1. V trimming: 4 bases; J trimming: 3 bases; junction bases outside the gene matches: 3. Germline V gene data show CDR1 as SNHLY and CDR2 as FYNNEI. This CDR3 contains 13 residues.